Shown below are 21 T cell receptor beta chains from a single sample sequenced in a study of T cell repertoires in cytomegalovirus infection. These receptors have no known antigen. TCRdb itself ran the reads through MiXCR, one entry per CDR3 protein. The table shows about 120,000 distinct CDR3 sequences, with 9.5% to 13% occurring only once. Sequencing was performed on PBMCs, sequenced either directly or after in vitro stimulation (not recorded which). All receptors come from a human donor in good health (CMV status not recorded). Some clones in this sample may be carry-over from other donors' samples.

For the CDR3, the DNA is TGTGCCAGCAGTTACTCGATGACTAGCGGTAACACCGGGGAGCTGTTTTTT. It translates to CASSYSMTSGNTGELFF. The V call is TRBV6-5, the J call TRBJ2-2; 9 nucleotides line up with TRBD2. CDR3 length: 17 amino acids. With 0 bases clipped from V and 2 bases from J, the junction kept 4 bases outside the gene matches. Germline V gene sequence: CDR1 MNHEY, CDR2 SVGAGI.

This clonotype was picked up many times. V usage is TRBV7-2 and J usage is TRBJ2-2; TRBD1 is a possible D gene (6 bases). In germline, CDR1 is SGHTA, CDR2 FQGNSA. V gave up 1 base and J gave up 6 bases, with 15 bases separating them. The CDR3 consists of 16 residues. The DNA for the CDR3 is TGTGCCAGCAGCTTAGTAGGGGGTCCGGTGGCCGGGGAGCTGTTTTTT. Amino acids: CASSLVGGPVAGELFF.

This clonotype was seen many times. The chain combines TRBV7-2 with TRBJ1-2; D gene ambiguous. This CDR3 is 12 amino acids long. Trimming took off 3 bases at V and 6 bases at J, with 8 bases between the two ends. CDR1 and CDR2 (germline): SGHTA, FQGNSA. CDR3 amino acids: CASSLGYNGYTF. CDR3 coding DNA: TGTGCCAGCAGCTTGGGGTATAATGGCTACACCTTC. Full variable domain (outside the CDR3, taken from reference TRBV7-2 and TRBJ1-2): GAGVSQSPSNKVTEKGKDVELRCDPISGHTALYWYRQSLGQGLEFLIYFQGNSAPDKSGLPSDRFSAERTGGSVSTLTIQRTQQEDSAVYLCASSLGYNGYTFGSGTRLTVV.

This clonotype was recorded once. This CDR3 is CASTDSRHYNEQFF. Here the CDR3 DNA reads TGTGCCAGCACCGACAGCAGGCATTACAATGAGCAGTTCTTC. The chain links TRBV2 to TRBJ2-1; D possibly corresponds to TRBD1 (5 bases). CDR3 length equals 14 residues. The germline CDR1 and CDR2 sequences are SNHLY and FYNNEI. Trimming stripped 7 bases from V and 4 bases from J, with 14 bases between.

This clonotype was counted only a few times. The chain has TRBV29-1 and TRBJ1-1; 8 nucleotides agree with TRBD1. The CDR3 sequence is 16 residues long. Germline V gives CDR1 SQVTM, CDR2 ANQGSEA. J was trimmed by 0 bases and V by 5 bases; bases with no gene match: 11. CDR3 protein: CSVRVGQGYMNTEAFF. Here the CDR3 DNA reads TGCAGCGTTCGAGTCGGACAGGGATATATGAACACTGAAGCTTTCTTT.

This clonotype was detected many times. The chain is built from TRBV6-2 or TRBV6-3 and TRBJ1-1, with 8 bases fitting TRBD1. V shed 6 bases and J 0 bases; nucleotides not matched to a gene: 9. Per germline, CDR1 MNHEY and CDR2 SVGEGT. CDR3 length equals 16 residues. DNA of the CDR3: TGTGCCAGCAGCCACTCAGGGGGCGGATTGAACACTGAAGCTTTCTTT. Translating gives CASSHSGGGLNTEAFF.

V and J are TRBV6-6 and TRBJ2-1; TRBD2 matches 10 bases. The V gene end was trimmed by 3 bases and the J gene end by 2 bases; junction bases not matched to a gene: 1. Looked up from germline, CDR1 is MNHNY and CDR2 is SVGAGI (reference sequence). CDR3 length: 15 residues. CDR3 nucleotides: TGTGCCAGCAGTTATGGACTAGCGGCCTACAATGAGCAGTTCTTC. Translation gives CASSYGLAAYNEQFF.

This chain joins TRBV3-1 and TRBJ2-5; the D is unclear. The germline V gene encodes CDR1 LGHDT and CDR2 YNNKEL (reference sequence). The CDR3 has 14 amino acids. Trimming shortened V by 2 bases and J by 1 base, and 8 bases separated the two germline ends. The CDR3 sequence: CASSQLQSQETQYF. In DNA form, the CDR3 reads TGTGCCAGCAGCCAACTACAGTCCCAAGAGACCCAGTACTTC.

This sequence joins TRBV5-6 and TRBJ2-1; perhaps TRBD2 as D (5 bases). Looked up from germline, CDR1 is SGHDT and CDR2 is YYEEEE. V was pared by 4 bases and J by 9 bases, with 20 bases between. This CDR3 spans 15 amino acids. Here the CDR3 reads CASSAVDLLGSEQFF. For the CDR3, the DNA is TGTGCCAGCAGCGCCGTCGACTTACTTGGGAGTGAGCAGTTCTTC.

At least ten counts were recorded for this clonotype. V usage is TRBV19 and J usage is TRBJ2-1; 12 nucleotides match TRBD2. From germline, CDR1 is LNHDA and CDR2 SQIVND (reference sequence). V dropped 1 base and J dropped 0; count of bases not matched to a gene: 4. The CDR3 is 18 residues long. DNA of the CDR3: TGTGCCAGTAGTATAGGCACTAGCGGGAGGTCCTCCTACAATGAGCAGTTCTTC. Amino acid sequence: CASSIGTSGRSSYNEQFF.

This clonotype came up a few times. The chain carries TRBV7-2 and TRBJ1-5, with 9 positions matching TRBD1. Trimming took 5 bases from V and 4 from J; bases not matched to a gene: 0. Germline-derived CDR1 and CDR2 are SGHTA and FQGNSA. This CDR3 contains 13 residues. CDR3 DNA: TGTGCCAGCAGCGGGACAGGGAATCAGCCCCAGCATTTT. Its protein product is CASSGTGNQPQHF.

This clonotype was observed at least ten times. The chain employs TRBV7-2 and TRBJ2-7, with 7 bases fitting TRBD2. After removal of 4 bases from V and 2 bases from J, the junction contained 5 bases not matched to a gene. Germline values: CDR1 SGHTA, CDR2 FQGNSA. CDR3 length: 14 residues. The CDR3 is CASSSGGRAYEQYV. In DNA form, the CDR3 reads TGTGCCAGCAGCTCGGGGGGACGGGCCTACGAGCAGTACGTC.

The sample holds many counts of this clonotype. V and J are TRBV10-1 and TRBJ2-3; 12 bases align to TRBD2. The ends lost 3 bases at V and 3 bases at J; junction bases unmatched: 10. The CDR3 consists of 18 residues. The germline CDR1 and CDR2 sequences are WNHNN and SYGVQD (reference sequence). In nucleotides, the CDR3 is TGCGCCAGCAGTGACCGGTCGCCACTAGCGGGAGGAACAGATACGCAGTATTTT. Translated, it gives CASSDRSPLAGGTDTQYF.

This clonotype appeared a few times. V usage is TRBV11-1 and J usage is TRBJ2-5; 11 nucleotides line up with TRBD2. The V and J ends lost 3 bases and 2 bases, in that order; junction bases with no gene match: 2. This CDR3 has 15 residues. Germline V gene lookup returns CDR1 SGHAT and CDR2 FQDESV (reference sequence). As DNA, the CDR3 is TGTGCCAGCAGCTTCAGACTAGCGGGACAAGAGACCCAGTACTTC. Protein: CASSFRLAGQETQYF.

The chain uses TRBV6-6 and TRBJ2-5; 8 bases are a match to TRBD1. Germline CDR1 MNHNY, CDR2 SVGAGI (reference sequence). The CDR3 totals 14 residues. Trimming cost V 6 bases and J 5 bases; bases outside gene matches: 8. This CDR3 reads CASSAQGAGETQYF. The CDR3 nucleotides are TGTGCCAGCAGCGCGCAGGGGGCCGGGGAGACCCAGTACTTC.

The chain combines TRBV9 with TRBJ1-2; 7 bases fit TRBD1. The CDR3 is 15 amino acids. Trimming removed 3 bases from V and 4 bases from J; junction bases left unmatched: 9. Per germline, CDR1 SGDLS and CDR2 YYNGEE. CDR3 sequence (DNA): TGTGCCAGCAGCGAAACAGGGGTGTTCGCCTATGGCTACACCTTC. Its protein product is CASSETGVFAYGYTF.

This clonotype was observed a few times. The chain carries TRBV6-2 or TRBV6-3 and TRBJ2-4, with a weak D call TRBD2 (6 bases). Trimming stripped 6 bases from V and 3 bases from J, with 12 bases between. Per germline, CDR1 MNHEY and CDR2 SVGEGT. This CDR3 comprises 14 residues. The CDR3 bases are TGTGCCAGCAGGGAGGGACTTCTCAAAAACATTCAGTACTTC. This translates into CASREGLLKNIQYF.

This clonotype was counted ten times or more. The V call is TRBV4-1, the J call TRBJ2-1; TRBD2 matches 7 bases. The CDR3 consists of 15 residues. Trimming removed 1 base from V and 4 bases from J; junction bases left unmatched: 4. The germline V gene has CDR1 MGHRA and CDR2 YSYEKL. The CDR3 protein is CASSQASGAYNEQFF. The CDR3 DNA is TGCGCCAGCAGCCAAGCCAGCGGGGCATACAATGAGCAGTTCTTC.

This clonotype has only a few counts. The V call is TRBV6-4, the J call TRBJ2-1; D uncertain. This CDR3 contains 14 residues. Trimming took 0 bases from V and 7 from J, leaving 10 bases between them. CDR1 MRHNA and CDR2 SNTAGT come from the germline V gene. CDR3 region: CASSDSRKRNEQFF. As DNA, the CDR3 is TGTGCCAGCAGTGACTCACGGAAGAGAAATGAGCAGTTCTTC.

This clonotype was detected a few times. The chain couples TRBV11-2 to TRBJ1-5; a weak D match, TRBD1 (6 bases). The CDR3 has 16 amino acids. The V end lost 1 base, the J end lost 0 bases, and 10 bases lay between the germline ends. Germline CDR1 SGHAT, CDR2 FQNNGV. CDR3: CASSLGTGHSNQPQHF. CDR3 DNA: TGTGCCAGCAGCTTAGGAACAGGGCATAGCAATCAGCCCCAGCATTTT.

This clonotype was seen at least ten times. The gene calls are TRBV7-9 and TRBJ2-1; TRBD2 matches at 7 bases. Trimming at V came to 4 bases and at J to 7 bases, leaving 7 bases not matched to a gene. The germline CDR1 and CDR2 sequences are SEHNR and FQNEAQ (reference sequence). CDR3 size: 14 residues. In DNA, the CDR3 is TGTGCCAGCAGCTCGGGGGGTGCCGGAAATGAGCAGTTCTTC. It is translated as CASSSGGAGNEQFF.